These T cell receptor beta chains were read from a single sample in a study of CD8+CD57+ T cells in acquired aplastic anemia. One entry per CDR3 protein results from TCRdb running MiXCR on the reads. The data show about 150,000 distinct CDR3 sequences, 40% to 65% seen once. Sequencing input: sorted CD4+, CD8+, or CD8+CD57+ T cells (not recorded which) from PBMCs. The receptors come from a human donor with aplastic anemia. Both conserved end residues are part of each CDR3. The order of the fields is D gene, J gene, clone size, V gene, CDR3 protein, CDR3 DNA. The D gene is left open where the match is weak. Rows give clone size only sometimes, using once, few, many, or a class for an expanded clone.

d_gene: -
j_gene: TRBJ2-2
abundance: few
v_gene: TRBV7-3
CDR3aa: CASSLNGRTGELFF
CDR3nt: TGTGCCAGCAGCTTAAATGGGAGAACCGGGGAGCTGTTTTTT

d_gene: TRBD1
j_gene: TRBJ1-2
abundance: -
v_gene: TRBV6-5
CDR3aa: CASSYPGQGARGYTF
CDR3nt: TGTGCCAGCAGTTACCCGGGACAGGGGGCGCGCGGCTACACCTTC

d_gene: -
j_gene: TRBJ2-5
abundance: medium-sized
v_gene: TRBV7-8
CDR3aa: CASSLWGIKETQYF
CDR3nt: TGTGCCAGCAGCTTGTGGGGGATCAAGGAGACCCAGTACTTC

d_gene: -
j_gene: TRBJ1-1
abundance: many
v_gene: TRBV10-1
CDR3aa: CASSEILNTEAFF
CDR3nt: TGCGCCAGCAGTGAGATATTGAACACTGAAGCTTTCTTT

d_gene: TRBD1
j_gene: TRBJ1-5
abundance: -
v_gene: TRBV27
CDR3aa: CASTTGGNQPQHF
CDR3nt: TGTGCCAGCACGACAGGGGGGAATCAGCCCCAGCATTTT

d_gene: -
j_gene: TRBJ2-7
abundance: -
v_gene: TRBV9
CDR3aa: CASSVGQGTSYEQYF
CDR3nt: TGTGCCAGCAGCGTAGGTCAGGGGACTTCCTACGAGCAGTACTTC

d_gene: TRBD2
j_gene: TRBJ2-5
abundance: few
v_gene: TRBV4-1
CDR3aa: CASSQASGVYQETQHF
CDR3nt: TGCGCCAGCAGCCAGGCTAGCGGGGTGTACCAAGAGACCCAGCACTTC

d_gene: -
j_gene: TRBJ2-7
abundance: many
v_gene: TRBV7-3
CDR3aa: CASSSLRGYEQYF
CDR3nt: TGTGCCAGCAGCTCCCTGCGGGGATACGAGCAGTACTTC

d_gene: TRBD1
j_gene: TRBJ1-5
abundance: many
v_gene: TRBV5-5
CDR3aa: CASSLEGQGRQPQHF
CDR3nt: TGTGCCAGCAGCTTGGAGGGACAGGGAAGGCAGCCCCAGCATTTT

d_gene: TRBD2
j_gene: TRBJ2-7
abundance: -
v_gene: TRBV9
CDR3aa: CASSVRAGDQYEQYF
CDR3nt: TGTGCCAGCAGCGTTAGAGCGGGAGATCAATACGAGCAGTACTTC

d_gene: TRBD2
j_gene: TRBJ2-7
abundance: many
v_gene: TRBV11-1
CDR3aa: CASSLGKLAGGYEQYF
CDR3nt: TGTGCCAGCAGCTTGGGTAAGCTAGCGGGAGGCTACGAGCAGTACTTC